The rows below give T cell receptor beta chains drawn from one sample of a study of chemoradiotherapy in HPV16-positive cancers. This table comes from immunoSEQ multiplex PCR, and its TCRdb copy is limited to in-frame clones, with some not included. The table lists roughly 32,000 clones, roughly nine tenths of them singletons. The sample in question was blood, obtained from a patient who underwent chemoradiotherapy. These receptors were obtained from a human donor with HPV-associated anogenital cancer. Both conserved end residues are part of each CDR3. D genes are given only for firm matches. Only part of the rows carry a size: once, few, many, or a class if the clone is expanded.

v_call	j_call	clone_size	cdr3_length	d_call	cdr3_nt	cdr3_aa
TRBV5-1	TRBJ2-7	few	12	.	TGCGCCAGCAGTGATACTCAGGTGGAGCAGTACTTC	CASSDTQVEQYF
TRBV6-6	TRBJ1-4	.	16	.	TGTGCCAGCAGTTACTCTCCCAGGGACCCTAATGAAAAACTGTTTTTT	CASSYSPRDPNEKLFF
TRBV7-2	TRBJ2-7	.	15	TRBD2	TGTGCCAGCAGTGTAGGAGGGACTAGCGTCTACGAGCAGTACTTC	CASSVGGTSVYEQYF
TRBV11-3	TRBJ1-1	.	13	.	TGTGCCAGCAGCCCCGGCGTGGGGACTGAAGCTTTCTTT	CASSPGVGTEAFF
TRBV5-1	TRBJ1-3	.	15	.	TGCGCCAGCAGCTTGGTAGGGGAACCTGGAAACACCATATATTTT	CASSLVGEPGNTIYF
TRBV18	TRBJ1-2	.	13	.	TGTGCCAGCTCACCAGGGGGGAACTATGGCTACACCTTC	CASSPGGNYGYTF
TRBV25-1	TRBJ1-5	.	12	.	TGTGCCAGCAGTGACATAAATCAGCCCCAGCATTTT	CASSDINQPQHF
TRBV2	TRBJ2-7	.	12	TRBD1	TGTGCCAGCAGTGGTGAGGGGGCAGGGGAGTACTTC	CASSGEGAGEYF
TRBV19	TRBJ2-1	.	11	.	TGTGCCAGCGGAGGGGGGAATGAGCAGTTCTTC	CASGGGNEQFF
TRBV19	TRBJ2-3	.	14	.	TGTGCCAGTAGTAACCAGCGGGCCCAGAGTACGCAGTATTTT	CASSNQRAQSTQYF
TRBV19	TRBJ2-5	.	16	TRBD1	TGTGCCAGTAGTACCGTGGGACAGGGGGCCCTTGAGACCCAGTACTTC	CASSTVGQGALETQYF
TRBV10-3	TRBJ2-7	.	15	TRBD2	TGTGCCACCAGACTAGCGGGCCAGCAACGGGGCGAGCAGTACTTC	CATRLAGQQRGEQYF
TRBV27	TRBJ1-2	.	14	.	TGTGCCAGCAGTCCTAGGCCCCGCAGCTATGGCTACACCTTC	CASSPRPRSYGYTF
TRBV14	TRBJ1-2	.	14	.	TGTGCCAGCAGCCAGCGACGGGGGTGGGATGGCTACACCTTC	CASSQRRGWDGYTF
TRBV12-5	TRBJ1-1	.	13	.	TGTGCTAGTGTCCCAAGCGGGGGCCCTGAAGCTTTCTTT	CASVPSGGPEAFF
TRBV19	TRBJ1-1	.	14	TRBD1	TGTGCCAGGGTTGAGGGGGCAGAGGAGACTGAAGCTTTCTTT	CARVEGAEETEAFF
TRBV4-2	TRBJ2-3	.	19	.	TGTGCCAGCAGCCCCACGCTCGGAGAGCGGGACAGATACACAGATACGCAGTATTTT	CASSPTLGERDRYTDTQYF
TRBV4-2	TRBJ2-5	.	16	TRBD1	TGTGCCAGCAGCCAAGGGGGACAGGGGCCCCAAGAGACCCAGTACTTC	CASSQGGQGPQETQYF
TRBV11-2	TRBJ2-7	.	17	.	TGTGCCAGCAGCTTAACCGACGGTAGGCGGAGAGCCTACGAGCAGTACTTC	CASSLTDGRRRAYEQYF
TRBV27	TRBJ1-5	.	14	.	TGTGCCAGCAGTTTAGATCGGTCGATGAGGCCCCAGCATTTT	CASSLDRSMRPQHF
TRBV6-1	TRBJ2-5	.	14	TRBD1	TGTGCCAGCATTGGACAGGGTATGGGGAGTCCCCAGTACTTC	CASIGQGMGSPQYF
TRBV7-6	TRBJ1-1	.	15	.	TGTGCCAGCAGCTCCCGCAGGGGCGTGAACACTGAAGCTTTCTTT	CASSSRRGVNTEAFF
TRBV30	TRBJ2-5	.	12	.	TGTGCCTGGAGTCCCAGCCAAGAGACCCAGTACTTC	CAWSPSQETQYF
TRBV5-1	TRBJ2-3	.	14	TRBD1	TGCGCCAGCAGCTCGACAGGGGTGACAGATACGCAGTATTTT	CASSSTGVTDTQYF
TRBV25-1	TRBJ1-1	few	15	TRBD1	TGTGCCAGCAGTGAATCCGACAGGGAAGGTACTGAAGCTTTCTTT	CASSESDREGTEAFF